These 7 T cell receptor beta chains share one sample of origin, sequenced in a study of T cell changes during pregnancy in multiple sclerosis. Repertoires were generated with immunoSEQ multiplex PCR, while TCRdb's copy carries only in-frame clones and drops some. The data contain 35,000 or so clones, around nine tenths of them singletons. The sample consisted of CD4+ T cells from peripheral blood mononuclear cells, taken after pregnancy. These receptors were taken from a female donor in good health, enrolled as a control in a pregnancy study.

The V and J genes are TRBV5-1 and TRBJ2-5, with 8 bases aligning to TRBD2. V dropped 0 bases and J dropped 5; count of bases not matched to a gene: 9. Germline V gene data show CDR1 as SGHRS and CDR2 as YFSETQ. The CDR3 has 16 residues. DNA for the CDR3: TGCGCCAGCAGCTTGGTAGGGACTAGTGGGATGGAGACCCAGTACTTC. This sequence encodes CASSLVGTSGMETQYF.

The rearrangement joins TRBV9 to TRBJ2-1, with 7 bases aligning to TRBD2. V lost 2 bases to trimming and J lost 7 bases; unmatched junction nucleotides: 9. The CDR3 spans 15 residues. CDR1 is SGDLS and CDR2 is YYNGEE in the germline V gene. The CDR3 DNA reads as TGTGCCAGCAGCGTCGGGACTACCTCGGGGAATGAGCAGTTCTTC. Translated: CASSVGTTSGNEQFF.

The V and J genes are TRBV30 and TRBJ2-1, with 8 positions matching TRBD2. The CDR3 consists of 14 residues. After removal of 7 bases from V and 0 bases from J, the junction contained 5 bases not matched to a gene. Per the germline V gene, CDR1 is GTSNPN and CDR2 is SVGIG (reference sequence). This CDR3 is CAYLGGGSYNEQFF. CDR3 DNA sequence: TGTGCCTACCTCGGGGGGGGCTCCTACAATGAGCAGTTCTTC.

The DNA of the CDR3 is TGTGCCAGCAGGGGGGACAGGGTTGCCAAAAACATTCAGTACTTC. This encodes CASRGDRVAKNIQYF. The chain joins TRBV27 to TRBJ2-4, with 9 bases fitting TRBD1. Per the germline V gene, CDR1 is MNHEY and CDR2 is SMNVEV (reference sequence). V gave up 6 bases and J gave up 1 base; unmatched junction bases: 4. This CDR3 has 15 residues.

The CDR3 reads CASSQDTGSGPNQPQHF. CDR3 nucleotide sequence: TGTGCCAGCAGCCAAGATACAGGGAGCGGCCCCAATCAGCCCCAGCATTTT. The rearrangement joins TRBV4-2 to TRBJ1-5; D may be TRBD1 (6 bases). V lost 0 bases and J lost 3, with 15 bases in between. Per the germline V gene, CDR1 is LGHNA and CDR2 is YNFKEQ. CDR3 size: 17 residues.

The genes are TRBV7-6 and TRBJ2-7; the D gene is possibly TRBD2 (6 bases). V was trimmed by 5 bases and J by 6 bases, leaving 17 bases between them. Germline assignment: CDR1 SGHVS and CDR2 FNYEAQ. The CDR3 totals 14 residues. Here the CDR3 DNA reads TGTGCCAGCAGCCGCGGCCCCGGGAGAGCCGAGCAGTACTTC. Translating gives CASSRGPGRAEQYF.

This chain uses TRBV19 with TRBJ1-5; D perhaps matches TRBD1 (6 bases). The CDR3 has 16 residues. Trimming removed 3 bases from V and 2 bases from J, with 14 bases in between. Germline-derived CDR1 and CDR2 are LNHDA and SQIVND (reference sequence). CDR3 loop: CASSMWQGLGNQPQHF. The CDR3 nucleotides read TGTGCCAGTAGTATGTGGCAGGGGCTAGGCAATCAGCCCCAGCATTTT.